Given below is one T cell receptor (beta chain) in context. The antigen is undetermined. A read error is likely, as this CDR3 ends without the conserved phenylalanine or tryptophan. These data belong to a study of tumor and adjacent non-tumor tissue in lung cancer. Findings and limits, study-wide: Top 100 clones took a larger repertoire share in normal lung. Patients with more diverse tumor TCRs had worse survival.

The library came from three nested PCR rounds adapted from ARM-PCR protocols. Using its own MiXCR run on the multiplex PCR reads, TCRdb lists one record per CDR3 protein. The table records about 200,000 distinct CDR3 sequences, 70% to 75% of them present only once. The template was RNA from unsorted bulk tissue. V gave up 6 bases and J gave up 10 bases, with 16 bases separating them. Per the germline V gene, CDR1 is SGHAT and CDR2 is FQDESV (reference sequence). CDR3 length equals 12 residues. This TCR derives from a man aged 55 to 69 with non-small cell lung cancer. Sequenced sample: lung tumor tissue. V is TRBV11-1 and J is TRBJ2-7; TRBD2 might be the D (6 bases). The CDR3 region has the DNA TGTGCCAGCAGGGCGGGAAGTTTGGAACAGTACCTC. Residues: CASRAGSLEQYL.